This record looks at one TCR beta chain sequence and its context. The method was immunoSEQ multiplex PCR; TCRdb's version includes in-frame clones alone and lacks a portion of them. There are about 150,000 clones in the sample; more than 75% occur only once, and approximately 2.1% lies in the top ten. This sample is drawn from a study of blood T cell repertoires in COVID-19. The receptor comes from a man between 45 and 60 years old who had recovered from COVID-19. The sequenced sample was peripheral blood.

The CDR3 loop reads CASSPVGRGFSGANVLTF. CDR3 coding DNA: TGTGCCAGCTCCCCGGTTGGCAGGGGGTTCTCTGGGGCCAACGTCCTGACTTTC. V is TRBV18 and J is TRBJ2-6, with 7 nucleotides matching TRBD1. Trimming at V came to 6 bases and at J to 0 bases, leaving 11 bases not matched to a gene. Germline V gene data show CDR1 as KGHSH and CDR2 as LQKENI. The length of the CDR3 is 18 residues.